This T cell receptor (beta chain) emerged from a study of T-cell reconstitution after alpha-beta-depleted transplantation in children. The sample holds a few counts of this clonotype. For TCRbeta, the library was prepared with unique molecular identifiers. TCRdb ran MiXCR on the PCR reads and lists one entry per CDR3 protein. The data show more than 60,000 distinct CDR3 sequences, about 7.3% seen once. CDR1 and CDR2 from the germline V gene are KGHDR and SFDVKD. V shed 2 bases and J shed 6 bases, with 14 bases lying between them. The CDR3 spans 15 residues. V is TRBV24-1 and J is TRBJ2-3, with D uncertain. This sequence was found in a human donor who donated a stem cell graft to a child with acute lymphoblastic leukemia. The source material was PBMCs from the stem cell graft donor, sampled from the stem cell graft. The CDR3 DNA follows: TGTGCCACCAGTGATTCCCGAAGAATTACCGATACGCAGTATTTT. Protein product: CATSDSRRITDTQYF.